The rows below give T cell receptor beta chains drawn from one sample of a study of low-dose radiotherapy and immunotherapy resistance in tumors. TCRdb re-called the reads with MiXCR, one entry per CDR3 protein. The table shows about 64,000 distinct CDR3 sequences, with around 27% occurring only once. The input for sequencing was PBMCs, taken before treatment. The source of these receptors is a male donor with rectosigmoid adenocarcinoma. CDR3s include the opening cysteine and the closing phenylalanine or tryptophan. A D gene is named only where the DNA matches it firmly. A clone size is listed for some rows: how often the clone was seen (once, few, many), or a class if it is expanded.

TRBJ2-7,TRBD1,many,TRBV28,CASRGQGAWEQYF,TGTGCCAGCAGAGGACAGGGGGCTTGGGAGCAGTACTTC
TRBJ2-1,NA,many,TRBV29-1,CSVVYRQQQFF,TGCAGCGTTGTATATCGGCAGCAACAGTTCTTC
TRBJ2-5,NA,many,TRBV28,CASSLRHQRVQETQYF,TGTGCCAGCAGTTTGCGGCACCAACGGGTCCAAGAGACCCAGTACTTC
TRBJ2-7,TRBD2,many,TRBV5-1,CASSPGTSASEQYF,TGCGCCAGCAGTCCCGGGACTAGCGCCTCCGAGCAGTACTTC
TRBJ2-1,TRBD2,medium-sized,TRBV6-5,CASSYSDGGGGNEQFF,TGTGCCAGCAGTTACTCGGACGGCGGGGGGGGGAATGAGCAGTTCTTC
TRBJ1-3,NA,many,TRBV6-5,CASRSASSGNTIYF,TGTGCCAGCAGGTCAGCGAGCTCTGGAAACACCATATATTTT
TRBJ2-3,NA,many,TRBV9,CASSLDRRSVALEADTQYF,TGTGCCAGCAGCCTTGACCGGAGGTCGGTAGCATTAGAAGCAGATACGCAGTATTTT
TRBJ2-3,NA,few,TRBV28,CASSKDWGDTQYF,TGTGCCAGCAGTAAGGACTGGGGGGATACGCAGTATTTT
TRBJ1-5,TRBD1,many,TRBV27,CASSVNPGQDQPQHF,TGTGCCAGCAGTGTAAATCCGGGACAGGATCAGCCCCAGCATTTT
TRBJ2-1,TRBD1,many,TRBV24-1,CATSDAQTGGQFF,TGTGCCACCAGTGACGCCCAGACAGGGGGCCAGTTCTTC
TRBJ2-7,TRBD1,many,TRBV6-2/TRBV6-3,CASSPGTAYEQYF,TGTGCCAGCAGTCCTGGGACAGCCTACGAGCAGTACTTC
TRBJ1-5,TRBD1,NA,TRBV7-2,CASSSVQGANQPQHF,TGTGCCAGCAGCTCCGTACAGGGGGCTAATCAGCCCCAGCATTTT
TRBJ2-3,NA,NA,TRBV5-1,CASSPIVWTDTQYF,TGCGCCAGCAGTCCGATCGTCTGGACAGATACGCAGTATTTT
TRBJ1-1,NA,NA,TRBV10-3,CAISDHREGTEAFF,TGTGCCATCAGCGACCACAGGGAGGGCACTGAAGCTTTCTTT
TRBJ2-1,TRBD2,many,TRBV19,CASRQIGRVTYNEQFF,TGTGCCAGTAGGCAAATCGGGAGGGTTACCTACAATGAGCAGTTCTTC
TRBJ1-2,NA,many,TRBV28,CASSWTSDYGYTF,TGTGCCAGCAGCTGGACATCAGACTATGGCTACACCTTC
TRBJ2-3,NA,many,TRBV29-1,CSVAQGNPTDTQYF,TGCAGCGTTGCGCAGGGGAACCCCACAGATACGCAGTATTTT
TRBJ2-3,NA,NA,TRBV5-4,CASSLARGVSTDTQYF,TGTGCCAGCAGCTTGGCCAGGGGTGTTAGCACAGATACGCAGTATTTT
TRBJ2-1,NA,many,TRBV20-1,CSARGAPQFF,TGCAGTGCTAGAGGAGCCCCCCAGTTCTTC
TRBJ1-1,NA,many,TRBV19,CASQSGRVGSDTEAFF,TGTGCCAGTCAAAGTGGTCGGGTAGGCTCTGACACTGAAGCTTTCTTT
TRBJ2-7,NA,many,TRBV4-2,CASSQDISGIYEQYF,TGTGCCAGCAGCCAAGATATATCAGGTATCTACGAGCAGTACTTC
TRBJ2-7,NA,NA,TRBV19,CASRPQGIPGPRLCEQYF,TGTGCCAGTAGACCCCAGGGAATTCCGGGCCCCCGGCTGTGCGAGCAGTACTTC
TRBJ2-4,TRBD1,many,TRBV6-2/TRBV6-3,CASSYTPGQGGDIQYF,TGTGCCAGCAGTTACACACCGGGACAGGGCGGGGACATTCAGTACTTC
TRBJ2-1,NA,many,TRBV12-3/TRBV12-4,CASSSGSSYNEQFF,TGTGCCAGCAGTTCTGGCAGCTCCTACAATGAGCAGTTCTTC
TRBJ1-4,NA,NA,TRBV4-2,CASSQETGTNEKLFF,TGTGCCAGCAGCCAGGAAACAGGGACTAATGAAAAACTGTTTTTT
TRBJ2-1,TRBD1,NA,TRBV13,CASRPNDRVASNEQFF,TGTGCCAGCAGACCAAATGACAGGGTTGCTAGCAATGAGCAGTTCTTC
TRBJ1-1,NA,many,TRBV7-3,CASSLNGQMNTEAFF,TGTGCCAGCAGCTTAAATGGGCAGATGAACACTGAAGCTTTCTTT
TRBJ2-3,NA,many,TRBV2,CASSTRDTQYF,TGTGCCAGCAGTACCAGGGATACGCAGTATTTT
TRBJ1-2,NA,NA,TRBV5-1,CASSLDTGGYTF,TGCGCCAGCAGCTTGGACACAGGAGGCTACACCTTC
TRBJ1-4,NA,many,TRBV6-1,CASSVEHYEKLFF,TGTGCCAGCAGTGTAGAGCACTACGAAAAACTGTTTTTT
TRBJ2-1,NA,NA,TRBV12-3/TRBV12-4,CASSLAWEGAATYEQFF,TGTGCCAGCAGTTTGGCCTGGGAGGGGGCCGCCACCTATGAGCAGTTCTTC
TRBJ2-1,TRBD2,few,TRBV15,CATSSSGGAYEQFF,TGTGCCACCAGCTCCAGCGGGGGGGCCTATGAGCAGTTCTTC
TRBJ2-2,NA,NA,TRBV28,CASSWGAGELFFFFF,NA
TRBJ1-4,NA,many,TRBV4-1,CASSQGREMTNEKLFF,TGCGCCAGCAGCCAGGGCAGGGAGATGACTAATGAAAAACTGTTTTTT
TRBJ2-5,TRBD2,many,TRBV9,CASSVEWGGGETQYF,TGTGCCAGCAGCGTAGAATGGGGGGGTGGAGAGACCCAGTACTTC
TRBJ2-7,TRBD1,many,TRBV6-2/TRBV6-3,CASSARQGSFSYEQYF,TGTGCCAGCAGTGCTCGACAGGGGTCGTTCTCCTACGAGCAGTACTTC
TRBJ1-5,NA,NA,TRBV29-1,CSVGGGNNQPQHF,TGCAGCGTTGGGGGGGGCAATAATCAGCCCCAGCATTTT
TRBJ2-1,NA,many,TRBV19,CASSSATGGTDEQFF,TGTGCCAGTAGCTCGGCGACTGGCGGGACGGATGAGCAGTTCTTC
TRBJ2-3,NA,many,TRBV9,CASSVGAADSTDTQYF,TGTGCCAGCAGCGTAGGGGCGGCGGACTCTACAGATACGCAGTATTTT
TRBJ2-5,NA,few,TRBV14,CASKETQYF,TGTGCCAGCAAAGAGACCCAGTACTTC
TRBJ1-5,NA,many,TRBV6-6,CASMTHSNQPQHF,TGTGCCAGCATGACACATAGCAATCAGCCCCAGCATTTT
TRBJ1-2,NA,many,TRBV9,CASSVAPGQGYTF,TGTGCCAGCAGCGTGGCGCCCGGCCAAGGCTACACCTTC
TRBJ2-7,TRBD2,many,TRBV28,CASRVPAGVGYEQYF,TGTGCCAGCAGGGTACCCGCGGGAGTAGGTTACGAGCAGTACTTC
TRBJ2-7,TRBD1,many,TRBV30,CAWSRGQLSYEQYF,TGTGCCTGGAGTCGGGGACAGCTCTCCTACGAGCAGTACTTC
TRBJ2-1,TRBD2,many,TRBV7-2,CASSLGSGGKNEQFF,TGTGCCAGCAGCTTAGGTAGCGGGGGGAAAAATGAGCAGTTCTTC
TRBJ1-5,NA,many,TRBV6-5,CASSYSSGGDQPQHF,TGTGCCAGCAGTTACTCGTCCGGGGGTGACCAGCCCCAGCATTTT